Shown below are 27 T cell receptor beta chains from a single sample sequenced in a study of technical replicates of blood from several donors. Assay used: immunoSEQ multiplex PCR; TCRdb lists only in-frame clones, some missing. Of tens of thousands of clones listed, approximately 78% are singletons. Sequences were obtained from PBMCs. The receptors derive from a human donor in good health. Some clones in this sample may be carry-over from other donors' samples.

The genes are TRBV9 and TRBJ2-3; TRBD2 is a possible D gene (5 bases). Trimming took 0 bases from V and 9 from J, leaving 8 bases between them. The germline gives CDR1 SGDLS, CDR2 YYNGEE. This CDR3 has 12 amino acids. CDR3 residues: CASSVEASTQYF. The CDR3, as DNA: TGTGCCAGCAGCGTAGAGGCTAGCACGCAGTATTTT.

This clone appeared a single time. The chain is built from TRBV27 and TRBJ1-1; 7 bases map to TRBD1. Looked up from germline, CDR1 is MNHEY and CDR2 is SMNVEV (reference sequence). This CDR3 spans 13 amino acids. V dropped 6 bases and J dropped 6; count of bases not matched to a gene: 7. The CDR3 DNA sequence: TGTGCCAGCAGATCAGGGGGAAGAGCTGAAGCTTTCTTT. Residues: CASRSGGRAEAFF.

The CDR3 reads CASSLLGGEYFNEQFF. The CDR3 DNA follows: TGCGCCAGCAGCTTACTCGGCGGGGAATACTTCAATGAGCAGTTCTTC. This chain links TRBV5-1 with TRBJ2-1; possible D gene TRBD2, 6 bases. CDR3 length equals 16 residues. Germline CDR1 and CDR2: SGHRS and YFSETQ. Trimming stripped 2 bases from V and 6 bases from J, with 18 bases between.

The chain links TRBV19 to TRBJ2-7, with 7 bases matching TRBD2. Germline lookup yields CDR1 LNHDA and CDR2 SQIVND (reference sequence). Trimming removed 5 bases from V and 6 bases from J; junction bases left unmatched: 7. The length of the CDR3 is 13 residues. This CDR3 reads CASSPLAFGEQYF. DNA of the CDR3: TGTGCCAGTAGTCCACTAGCGTTTGGCGAGCAGTACTTC.

The CDR3 loop is CAITRDMNTEAFF. CDR3 nucleotides: TGTGCCATCACCAGGGACATGAACACTGAAGCTTTCTTT. This chain joins TRBV10-3 and TRBJ1-1; a weak D match, TRBD1 (6 bases). The CDR3 extends over 13 amino acids. Germline values: CDR1 ENHRY, CDR2 SYGVKD. Between the trimmed V and J ends, which lost 7 bases and 0 bases, there was a span of 9 bases.

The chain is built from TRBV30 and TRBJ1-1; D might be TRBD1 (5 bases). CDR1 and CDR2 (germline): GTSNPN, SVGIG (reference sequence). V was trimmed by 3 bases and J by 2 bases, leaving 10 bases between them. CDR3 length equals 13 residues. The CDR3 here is CAWRRTLNTEAFF. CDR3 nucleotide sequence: TGTGCCTGGAGGCGGACACTCAACACTGAAGCTTTCTTT.

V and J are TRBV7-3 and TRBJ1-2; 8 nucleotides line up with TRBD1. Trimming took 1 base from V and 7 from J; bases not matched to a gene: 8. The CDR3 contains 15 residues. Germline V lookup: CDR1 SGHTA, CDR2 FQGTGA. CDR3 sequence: CASSLIPGQGAGYTF. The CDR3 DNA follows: TGTGCCAGCAGCTTAATACCTGGACAGGGCGCTGGCTACACCTTC.

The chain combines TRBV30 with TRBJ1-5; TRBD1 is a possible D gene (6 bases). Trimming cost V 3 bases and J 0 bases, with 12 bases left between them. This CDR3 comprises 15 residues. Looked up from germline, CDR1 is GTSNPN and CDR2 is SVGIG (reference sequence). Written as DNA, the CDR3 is TGTGCCTGGAGAATGGGAGGGGGTAGCAATCAGCCCCAGCATTTT. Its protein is CAWRMGGGSNQPQHF.

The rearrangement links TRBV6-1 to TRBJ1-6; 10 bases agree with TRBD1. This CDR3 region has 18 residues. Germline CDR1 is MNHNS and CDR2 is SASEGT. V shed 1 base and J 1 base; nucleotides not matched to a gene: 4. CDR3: CASSEEDRGFSYNSPLHF. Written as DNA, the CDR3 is TGTGCCAGCAGTGAAGAGGACAGGGGGTTTTCCTATAATTCACCCCTCCACTTT.

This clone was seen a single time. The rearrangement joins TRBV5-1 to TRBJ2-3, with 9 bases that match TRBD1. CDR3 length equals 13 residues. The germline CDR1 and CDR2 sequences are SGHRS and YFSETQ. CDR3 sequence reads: CASGTGLTDTQYF. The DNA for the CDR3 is TGCGCGAGTGGGACAGGGCTCACAGATACGCAGTATTTT.

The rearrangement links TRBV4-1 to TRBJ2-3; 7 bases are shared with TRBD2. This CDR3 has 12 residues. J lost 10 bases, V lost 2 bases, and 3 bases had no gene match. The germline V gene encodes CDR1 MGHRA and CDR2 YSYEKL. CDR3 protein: CASSQIAGPQYF. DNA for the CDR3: TGCGCCAGCAGCCAAATAGCGGGCCCGCAGTATTTT.

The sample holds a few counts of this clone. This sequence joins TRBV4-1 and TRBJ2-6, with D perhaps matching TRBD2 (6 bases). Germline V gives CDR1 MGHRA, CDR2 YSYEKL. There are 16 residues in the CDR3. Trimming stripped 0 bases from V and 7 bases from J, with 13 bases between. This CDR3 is CASSQDAGQGANVLTF. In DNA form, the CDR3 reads TGCGCCAGCAGCCAAGATGCGGGGCAGGGAGCCAACGTCCTGACTTTC.

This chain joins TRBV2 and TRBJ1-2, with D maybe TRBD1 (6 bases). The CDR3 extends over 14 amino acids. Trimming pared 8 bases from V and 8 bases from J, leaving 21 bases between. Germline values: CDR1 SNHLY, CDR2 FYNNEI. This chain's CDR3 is CASSPGTQKIGYTF. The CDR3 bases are TGTGCCAGCTCCCCCGGGACACAGAAGATCGGCTACACCTTC.

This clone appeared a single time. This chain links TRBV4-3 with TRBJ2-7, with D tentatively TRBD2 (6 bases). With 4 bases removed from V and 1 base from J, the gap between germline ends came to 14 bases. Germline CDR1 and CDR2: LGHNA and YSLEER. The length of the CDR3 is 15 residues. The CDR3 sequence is CASSPGGSLSYEQYF. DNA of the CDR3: TGCGCCAGCAGCCCAGGAGGGTCACTATCCTACGAGCAGTACTTC.

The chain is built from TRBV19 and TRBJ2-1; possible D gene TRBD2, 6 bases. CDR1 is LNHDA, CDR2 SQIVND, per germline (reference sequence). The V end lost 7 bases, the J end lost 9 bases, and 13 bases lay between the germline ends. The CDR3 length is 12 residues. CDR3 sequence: CASNSGQGEQFF. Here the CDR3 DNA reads TGTGCCAGTAATAGCGGCCAGGGTGAGCAGTTCTTC.

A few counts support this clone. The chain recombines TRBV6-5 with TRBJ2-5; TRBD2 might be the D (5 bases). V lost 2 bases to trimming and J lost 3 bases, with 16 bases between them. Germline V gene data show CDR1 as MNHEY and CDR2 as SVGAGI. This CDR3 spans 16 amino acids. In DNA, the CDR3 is TGTGCCAGCAGTTACGGGTGGGAGAGCCCAAAAGAGACCCAGTACTTC. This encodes CASSYGWESPKETQYF.

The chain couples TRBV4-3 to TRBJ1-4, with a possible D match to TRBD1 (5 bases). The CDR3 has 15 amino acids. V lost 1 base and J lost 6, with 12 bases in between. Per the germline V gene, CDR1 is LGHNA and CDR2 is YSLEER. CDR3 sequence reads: CASSQGLSRDEKLFF. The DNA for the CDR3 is TGCGCCAGCAGCCAAGGGTTATCCAGGGATGAAAAACTGTTTTTT.

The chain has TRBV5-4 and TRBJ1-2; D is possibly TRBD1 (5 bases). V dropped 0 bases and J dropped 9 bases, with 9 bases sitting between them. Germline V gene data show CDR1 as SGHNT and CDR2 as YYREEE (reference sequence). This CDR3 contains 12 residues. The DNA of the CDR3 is TGTGCCAGCAGCTTGGGGGGCCCCAGCTACACCTTC. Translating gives CASSLGGPSYTF.

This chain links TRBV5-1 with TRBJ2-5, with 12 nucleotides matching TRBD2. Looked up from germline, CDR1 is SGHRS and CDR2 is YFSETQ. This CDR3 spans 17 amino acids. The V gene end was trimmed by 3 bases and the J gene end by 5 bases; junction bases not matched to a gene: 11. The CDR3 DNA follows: TGCGCCAGCAGCTGGGGACTAGCGGGTGCCCTGGGGGAGACCCAGTACTTC. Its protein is CASSWGLAGALGETQYF.

CDR3 loop: CASSQETRGTDTQYF. DNA for the CDR3: TGCGCCAGCAGCCAAGAAACTAGAGGCACAGATACGCAGTATTTT. The chain has TRBV4-1 and TRBJ2-3; TRBD2 is a possible D gene (5 bases). Deletions cut 0 bases from V and 1 base from J, with 8 bases between. CDR3 size: 15 residues. Germline CDR1 is MGHRA and CDR2 is YSYEKL.

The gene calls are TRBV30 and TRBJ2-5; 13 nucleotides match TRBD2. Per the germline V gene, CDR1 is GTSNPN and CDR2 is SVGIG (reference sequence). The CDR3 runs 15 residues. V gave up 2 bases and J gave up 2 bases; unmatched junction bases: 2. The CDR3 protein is CAWSRGLAGQETQYF. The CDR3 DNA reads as TGTGCCTGGAGTCGGGGACTAGCGGGGCAAGAGACCCAGTACTTC.

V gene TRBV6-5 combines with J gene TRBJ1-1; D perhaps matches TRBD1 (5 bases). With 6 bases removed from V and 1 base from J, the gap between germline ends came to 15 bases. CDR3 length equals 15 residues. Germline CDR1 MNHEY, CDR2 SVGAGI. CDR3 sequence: CASRLEDTPNTEAFF. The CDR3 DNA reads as TGTGCCAGCAGACTCGAGGACACCCCGAACACTGAAGCTTTCTTT.

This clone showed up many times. The CDR3: CASSQIGGTGANVLTF. CDR3 nucleotide sequence: TGCGCCAGCAGCCAGATCGGGGGGACAGGGGCCAACGTCCTGACTTTC. The V gene is TRBV4-3, the J gene TRBJ2-6, with a possible D match to TRBD2 (7 bases). Per germline, CDR1 LGHNA and CDR2 YSLEER. This CDR3 has 16 residues. Trimming took 3 bases from V and 4 from J, leaving 13 bases between them.

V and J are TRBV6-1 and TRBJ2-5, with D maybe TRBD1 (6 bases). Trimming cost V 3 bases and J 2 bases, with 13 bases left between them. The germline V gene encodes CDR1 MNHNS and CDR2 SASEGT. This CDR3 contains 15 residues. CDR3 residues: CASSESAGEQETQYF. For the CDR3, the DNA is TGTGCCAGCAGTGAGAGTGCAGGGGAACAAGAGACCCAGTACTTC.

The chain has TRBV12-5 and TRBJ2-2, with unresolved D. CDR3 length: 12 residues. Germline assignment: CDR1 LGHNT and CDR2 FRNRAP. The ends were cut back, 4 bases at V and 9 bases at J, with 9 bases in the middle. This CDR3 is CASGSPFRELFF. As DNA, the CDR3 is TGTGCTAGTGGTTCTCCCTTCCGGGAGCTGTTTTTT.

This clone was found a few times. The CDR3: CASSQVHSPGENEQYF. The DNA for the CDR3 is TGCGCCAGCAGCCAAGTCCATAGTCCGGGGGAGAACGAGCAGTACTTC. This rearrangement joins TRBV4-1 to TRBJ2-7, with D possibly TRBD2 on 6 matching bases. V lost 1 base and J 5 bases, leaving 18 bases between the germline ends. This CDR3 contains 16 residues. Germline V gene data show CDR1 as MGHRA and CDR2 as YSYEKL.

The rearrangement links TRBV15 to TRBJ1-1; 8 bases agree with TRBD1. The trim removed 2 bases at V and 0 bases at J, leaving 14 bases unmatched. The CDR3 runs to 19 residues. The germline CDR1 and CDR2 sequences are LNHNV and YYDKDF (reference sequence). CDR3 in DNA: TGTGCCACCAGCAGACCCAGTATCGGGACAGGCCCATTGAACACTGAAGCTTTCTTT. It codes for CATSRPSIGTGPLNTEAFF.